This T cell receptor beta chain derives from a study of blood T cell repertoires in COVID-19. The germline V gene encodes CDR1 LGHNA and CDR2 YNFKEQ. Trimming stripped 0 bases from V and 0 bases from J, with 9 bases between. The CDR3 spans 15 residues. Clones were read by immunoSEQ multiplex PCR, and TCRdb kept only the in-frame ones, dropping some. The table has 450,000 or so clones, 80% to 90% seen once. This clone was recorded once. The clonotype originates from a young man with COVID-19, enrolled during active disease. The sequenced material came from peripheral blood. The rearrangement links TRBV4-2 to TRBJ2-7; unclear D gene. CDR3 in DNA: TGTGCCAGCAGCCAAGATTTGGCACCCTCCTACGAGCAGTACTTC. Its translation: CASSQDLAPSYEQYF.